This T cell receptor beta chain was documented in a study of blood T cell repertoires in COVID-19. For the study at large: Spain, Italy and the United States supplied samples that represented acute and convalescent COVID-19.

As processed by the authors: Nucleated cell number was recorded as an estimate derived from reference gene primer amplification. The protocol was immunoSEQ multiplex PCR, while the TCRdb copy is restricted to in-frame clones and leaves out a portion. The V and J calls and clone size are taken from that table; D and trimming were inferred from the DNA. This table holds 30,000 to 40,000 clones, roughly four fifths found once. CDR3 length: 15 residues. V dropped 6 bases and J dropped 8 bases, with 19 bases sitting between them. CDR1 is MNHEY and CDR2 is SVGAGI in the germline V gene. Sequenced: peripheral blood. The source is a man in his forties or fifties with acute or convalescent COVID-19. The gene calls are TRBV6-5 and TRBJ1-4; TRBD1 might be the D (6 bases). The CDR3 here is CASSPEGGRWEKLFF. For the CDR3, the DNA is TGTGCCAGCAGCCCCGAAGGGGGTAGATGGGAAAAACTGTTTTTT.